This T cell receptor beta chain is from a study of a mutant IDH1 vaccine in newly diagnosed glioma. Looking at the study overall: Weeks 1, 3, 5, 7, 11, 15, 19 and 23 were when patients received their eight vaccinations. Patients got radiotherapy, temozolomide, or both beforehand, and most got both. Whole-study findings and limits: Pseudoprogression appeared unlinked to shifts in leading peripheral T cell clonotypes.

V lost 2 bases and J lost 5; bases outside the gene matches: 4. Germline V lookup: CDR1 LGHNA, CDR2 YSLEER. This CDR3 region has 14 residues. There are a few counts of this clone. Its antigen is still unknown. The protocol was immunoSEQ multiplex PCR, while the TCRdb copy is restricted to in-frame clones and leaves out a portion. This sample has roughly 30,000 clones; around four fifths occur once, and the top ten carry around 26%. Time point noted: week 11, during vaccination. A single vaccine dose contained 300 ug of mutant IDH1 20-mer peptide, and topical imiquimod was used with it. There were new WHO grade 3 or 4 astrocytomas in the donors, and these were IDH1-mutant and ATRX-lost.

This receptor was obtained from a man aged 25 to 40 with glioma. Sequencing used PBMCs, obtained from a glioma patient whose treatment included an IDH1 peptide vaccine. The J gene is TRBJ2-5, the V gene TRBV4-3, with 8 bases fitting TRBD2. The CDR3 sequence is CASSQLLAEETQYF. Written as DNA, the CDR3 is TGCGCCAGCAGCCAACTACTAGCGGAGGAGACCCAGTACTTC.